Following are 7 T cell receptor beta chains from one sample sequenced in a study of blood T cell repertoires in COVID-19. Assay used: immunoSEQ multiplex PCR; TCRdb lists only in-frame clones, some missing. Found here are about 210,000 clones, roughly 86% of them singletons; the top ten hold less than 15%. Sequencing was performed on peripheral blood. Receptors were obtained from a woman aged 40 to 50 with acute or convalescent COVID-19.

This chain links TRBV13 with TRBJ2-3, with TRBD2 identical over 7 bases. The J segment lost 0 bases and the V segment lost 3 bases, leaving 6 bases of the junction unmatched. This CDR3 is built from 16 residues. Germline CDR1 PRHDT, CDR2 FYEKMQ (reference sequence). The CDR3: CASSFPSGESTDTQYF. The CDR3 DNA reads TGTGCCAGCAGCTTTCCCAGCGGGGAAAGCACAGATACGCAGTATTTT.

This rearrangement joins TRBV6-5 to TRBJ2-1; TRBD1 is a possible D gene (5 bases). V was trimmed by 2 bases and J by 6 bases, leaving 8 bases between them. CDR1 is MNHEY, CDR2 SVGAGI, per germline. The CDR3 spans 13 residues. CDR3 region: CASSYGASNEQFF. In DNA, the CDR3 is TGTGCCAGCAGTTACGGGGCTTCCAATGAGCAGTTCTTC.

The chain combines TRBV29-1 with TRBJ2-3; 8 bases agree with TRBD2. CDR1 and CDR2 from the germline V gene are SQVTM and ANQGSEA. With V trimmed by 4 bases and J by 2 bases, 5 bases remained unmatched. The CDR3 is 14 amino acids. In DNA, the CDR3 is TGCAGCGTTGTGTTAGCGGGGATCACAGATACGCAGTATTTT. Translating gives CSVVLAGITDTQYF.

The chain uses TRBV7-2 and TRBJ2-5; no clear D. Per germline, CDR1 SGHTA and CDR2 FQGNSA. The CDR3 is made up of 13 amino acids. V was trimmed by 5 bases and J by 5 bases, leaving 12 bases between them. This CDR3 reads CASSQTVEETQYF. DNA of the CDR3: TGTGCCAGCAGCCAAACTGTCGAGGAGACCCAGTACTTC.

CDR3 amino acids: CASSSGQRTNYGYTF. The CDR3 DNA follows: TGTGCCAGCAGCTCGGGACAGAGAACTAACTATGGCTACACCTTC. The chain has TRBV11-2 and TRBJ1-2, with 7 bases fitting TRBD1. CDR1 and CDR2 (germline): SGHAT, FQNNGV. V lost 4 bases and J lost 0; bases outside the gene matches: 5. This CDR3 region has 15 residues.

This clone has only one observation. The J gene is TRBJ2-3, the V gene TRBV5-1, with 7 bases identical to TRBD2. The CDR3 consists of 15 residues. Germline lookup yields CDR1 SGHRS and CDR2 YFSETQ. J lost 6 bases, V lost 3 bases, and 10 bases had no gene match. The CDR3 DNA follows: TGCGCCAGCAGCTCCCCGGGTAACGGGGGGGATACGCAGTATTTT. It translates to CASSSPGNGGDTQYF. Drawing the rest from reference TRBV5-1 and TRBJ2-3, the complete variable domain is KAGVTQTPRYLIKTRGQQVTLSCSPISGHRSVSWYQQTPGQGLQFLFEYFSETQRNKGNFPGRFSGRQFSNSRSEMNVSTLELGDSALYLCASSSPGNGGDTQYFGPGTRLTVL.

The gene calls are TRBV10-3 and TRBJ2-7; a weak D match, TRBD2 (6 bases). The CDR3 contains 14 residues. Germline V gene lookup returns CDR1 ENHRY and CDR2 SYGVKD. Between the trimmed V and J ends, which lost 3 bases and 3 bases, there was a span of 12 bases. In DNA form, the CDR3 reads TGTGCCATCAGTGAAGTGGGAGGCTTCTACGAGCAGTACTTC. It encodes CAISEVGGFYEQYF.